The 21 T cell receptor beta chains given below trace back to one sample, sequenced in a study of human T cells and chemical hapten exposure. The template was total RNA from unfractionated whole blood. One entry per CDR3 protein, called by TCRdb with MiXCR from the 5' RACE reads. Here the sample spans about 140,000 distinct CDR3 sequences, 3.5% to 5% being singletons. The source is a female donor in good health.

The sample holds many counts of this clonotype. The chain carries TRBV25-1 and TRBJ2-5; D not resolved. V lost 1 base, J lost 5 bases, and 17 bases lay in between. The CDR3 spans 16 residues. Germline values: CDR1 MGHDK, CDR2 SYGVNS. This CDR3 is CASSESEAGRSETQYF. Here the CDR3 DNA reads TGTGCCAGCAGTGAATCCGAGGCAGGCCGGTCGGAGACCCAGTACTTC.

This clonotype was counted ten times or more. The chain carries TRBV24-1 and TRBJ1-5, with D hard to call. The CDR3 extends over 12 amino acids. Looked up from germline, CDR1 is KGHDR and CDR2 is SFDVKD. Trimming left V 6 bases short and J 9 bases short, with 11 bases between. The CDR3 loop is CATSTPRGPQHF. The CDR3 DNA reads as TGTGCCACCAGTACCCCTCGGGGGCCCCAGCATTTT.

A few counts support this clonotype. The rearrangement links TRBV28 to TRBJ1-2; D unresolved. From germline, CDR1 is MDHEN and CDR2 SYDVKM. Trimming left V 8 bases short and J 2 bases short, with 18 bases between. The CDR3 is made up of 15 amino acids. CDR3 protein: CASSPPLLTNYGYTF. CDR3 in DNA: TGTGCCAGCTCCCCCCCCCTCCTAACAAACTATGGCTACACCTTC.

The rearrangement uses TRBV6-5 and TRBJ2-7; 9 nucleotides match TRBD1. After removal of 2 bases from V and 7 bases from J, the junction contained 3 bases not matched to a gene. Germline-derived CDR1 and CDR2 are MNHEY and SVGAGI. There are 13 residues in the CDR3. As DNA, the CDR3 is TGTGCCAGCAGTTACGGGACAGGGTCAGAGCAGTACTTC. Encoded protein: CASSYGTGSEQYF.

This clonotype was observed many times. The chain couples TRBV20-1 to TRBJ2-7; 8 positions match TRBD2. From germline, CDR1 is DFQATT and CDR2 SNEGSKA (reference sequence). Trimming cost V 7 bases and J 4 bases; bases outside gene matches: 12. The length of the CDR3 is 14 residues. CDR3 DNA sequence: TGCAGTGTTGACCCGGGGGGGCTGGGGTACGAGCAGTACTTC. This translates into CSVDPGGLGYEQYF.

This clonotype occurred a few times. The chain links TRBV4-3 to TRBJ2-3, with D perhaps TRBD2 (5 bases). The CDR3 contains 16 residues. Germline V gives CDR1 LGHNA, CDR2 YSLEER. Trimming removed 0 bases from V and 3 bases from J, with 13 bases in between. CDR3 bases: TGCGCCAGCAGCCAAGACCGGGAACCCCCTACAGATACGCAGTATTTT. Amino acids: CASSQDREPPTDTQYF.

The CDR3 region is CASSLSKGAGQPQHF. CDR3 DNA sequence: TGTGCCAGCAGTTTATCGAAAGGGGCCGGCCAGCCCCAGCATTTT. The V gene is TRBV27, the J gene TRBJ1-5; tentative D call: TRBD1 (5 bases). From germline, CDR1 is MNHEY and CDR2 SMNVEV (reference sequence). The germline V and J ends were trimmed by 0 bases and 7 bases, with 13 bases remaining between them. The CDR3 is 15 amino acids.

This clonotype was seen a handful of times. CDR3 DNA: TGCGCCAGCAGCTTAGAGTGTACAGAGACCCAGTACTTC. Its translation: CASSLECTETQYF. The chain has TRBV5-1 and TRBJ2-5; no clear D gene. Germline V lookup: CDR1 SGHRS, CDR2 YFSETQ. Between the trimmed V and J ends, which lost 2 bases and 4 bases, there was a span of 9 bases. This CDR3 region has 13 residues.

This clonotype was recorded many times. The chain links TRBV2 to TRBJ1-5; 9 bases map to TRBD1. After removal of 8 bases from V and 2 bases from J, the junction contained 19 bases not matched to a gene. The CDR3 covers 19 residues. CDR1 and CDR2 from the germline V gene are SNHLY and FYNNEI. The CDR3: CASRGMGQGSLVGNQPQHF. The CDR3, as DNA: TGTGCCAGCCGGGGGATGGGACAGGGCTCTCTCGTCGGCAATCAGCCCCAGCATTTT.

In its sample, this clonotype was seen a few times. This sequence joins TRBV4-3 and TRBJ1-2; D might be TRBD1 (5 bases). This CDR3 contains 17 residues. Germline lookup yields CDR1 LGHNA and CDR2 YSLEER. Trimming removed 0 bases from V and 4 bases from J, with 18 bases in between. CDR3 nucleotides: TGCGCCAGCAGCCAAGACCAGTCGGGGGTAACTTCCTATGGCTACACCTTC. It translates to CASSQDQSGVTSYGYTF.

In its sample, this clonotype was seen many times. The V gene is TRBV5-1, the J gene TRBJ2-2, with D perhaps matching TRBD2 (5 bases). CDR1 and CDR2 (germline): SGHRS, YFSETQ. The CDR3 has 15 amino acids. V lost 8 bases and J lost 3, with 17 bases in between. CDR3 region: CASQRPQEDTGELFF. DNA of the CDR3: TGCGCCAGTCAACGCCCGCAGGAGGACACCGGGGAGCTGTTTTTT.

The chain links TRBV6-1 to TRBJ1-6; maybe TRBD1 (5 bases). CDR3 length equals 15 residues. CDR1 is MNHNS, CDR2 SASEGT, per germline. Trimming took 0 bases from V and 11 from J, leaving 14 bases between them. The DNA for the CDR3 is TGTGCCAGCAGTGAAGCGGGACGGACAAGTGCACCCCTCCACTTT. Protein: CASSEAGRTSAPLHF.

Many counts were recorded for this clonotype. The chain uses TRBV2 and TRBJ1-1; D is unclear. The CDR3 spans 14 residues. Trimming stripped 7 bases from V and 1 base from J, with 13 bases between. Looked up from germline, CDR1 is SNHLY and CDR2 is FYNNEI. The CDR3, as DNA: TGTGCCAGCAAGGAAGACCCGACGAACACTGAAGCTTTCTTT. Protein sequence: CASKEDPTNTEAFF.

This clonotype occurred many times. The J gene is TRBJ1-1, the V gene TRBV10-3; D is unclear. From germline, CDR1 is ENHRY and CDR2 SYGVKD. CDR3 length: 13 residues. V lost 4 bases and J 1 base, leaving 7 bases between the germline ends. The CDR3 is CAISVAGNTEAFF. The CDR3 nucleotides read TGTGCCATCAGTGTGGCGGGGAACACTGAAGCTTTCTTT.

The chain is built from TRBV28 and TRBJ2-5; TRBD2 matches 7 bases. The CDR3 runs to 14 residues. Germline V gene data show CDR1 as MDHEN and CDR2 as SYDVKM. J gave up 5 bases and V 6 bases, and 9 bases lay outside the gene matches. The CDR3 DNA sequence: TGTGCCAGCAGGCAAGCGGGGCAGAAGGAGACCCAGTACTTC. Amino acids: CASRQAGQKETQYF.

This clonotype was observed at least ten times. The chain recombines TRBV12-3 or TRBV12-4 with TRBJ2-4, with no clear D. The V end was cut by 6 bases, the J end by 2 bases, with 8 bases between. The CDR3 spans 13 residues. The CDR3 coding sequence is TGTGCCAGCAGGACCGTTACCAAAAACATTCAGTACTTC. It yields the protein CASRTVTKNIQYF.

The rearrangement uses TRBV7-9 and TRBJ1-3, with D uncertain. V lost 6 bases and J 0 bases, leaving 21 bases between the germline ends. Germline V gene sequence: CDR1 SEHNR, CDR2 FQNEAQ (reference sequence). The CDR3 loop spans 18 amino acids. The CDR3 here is CASRPRRGPRGSGNTIYF. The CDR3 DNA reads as TGTGCCAGCAGGCCAAGAAGAGGGCCCCGTGGCTCTGGAAACACCATATATTTT.

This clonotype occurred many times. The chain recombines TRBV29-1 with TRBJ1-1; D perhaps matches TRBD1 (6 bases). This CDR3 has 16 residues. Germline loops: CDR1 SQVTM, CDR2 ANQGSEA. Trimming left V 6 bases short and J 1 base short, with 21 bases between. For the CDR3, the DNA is TGCAGCGTCGTCAGGGGAAGGGGGGCGAAGAACACTGAAGCTTTCTTT. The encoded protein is CSVVRGRGAKNTEAFF.

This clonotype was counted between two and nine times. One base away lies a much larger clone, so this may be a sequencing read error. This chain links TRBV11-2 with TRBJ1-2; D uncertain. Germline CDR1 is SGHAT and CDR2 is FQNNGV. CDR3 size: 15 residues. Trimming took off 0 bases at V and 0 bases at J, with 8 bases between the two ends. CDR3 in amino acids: CASSLDKRTNYGYTF. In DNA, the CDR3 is TGTGCCAGCAGCTTAGATAAGCGTACTAACTATGGCTACACCTTC.

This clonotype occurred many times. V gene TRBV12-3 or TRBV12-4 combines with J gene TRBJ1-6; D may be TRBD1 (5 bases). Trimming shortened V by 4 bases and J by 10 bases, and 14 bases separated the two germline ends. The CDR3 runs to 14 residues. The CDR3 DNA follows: TGTGCCAGCAGTTCGGGGACGGCAACCTCACCCCTCCACTTT. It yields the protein CASSSGTATSPLHF.

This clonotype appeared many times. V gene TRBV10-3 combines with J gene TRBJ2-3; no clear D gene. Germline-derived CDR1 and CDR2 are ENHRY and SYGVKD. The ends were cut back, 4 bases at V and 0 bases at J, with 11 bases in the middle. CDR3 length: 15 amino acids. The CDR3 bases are TGTGCCATCAGTGGAACTCACCGCAGCACAGATACGCAGTATTTT. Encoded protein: CAISGTHRSTDTQYF.